This T cell receptor beta chain was sequenced during a study of blood T cell repertoires in COVID-19. Study summary: Samples came from the United States, Italy and Spain, spanning acute and convalescent COVID-19.

Produced via immunoSEQ multiplex PCR; TCRdb's table is partial and in-frame only. The repertoire holds more than 400,000 clones, around 91% seen once, with about 0.57% in the top ten. Individuals drawn from some 25 US areas were roughly 18 to 95 years old. Assignment of participants to cohorts was predicated upon participant-reported clinical history. Two consecutive negative NP/OP PCR tests, clearance, or resolved symptoms defined Cohort 3 recovery. Germline loops: CDR1 MGHRA, CDR2 YSYEKL. The CDR3 runs to 16 residues. Trimming shortened V by 3 bases and J by 6 bases, and 20 bases separated the two germline ends.

Specimen: PBMCs or T cells enriched from blood (not recorded which). The chain recombines TRBV4-1 with TRBJ1-1; D not resolved. The receptor was isolated from a man aged 18 to 30 who had recovered from COVID-19. CDR3 amino acids: CASSQIPQVRFAEAFF. The CDR3 DNA follows: TGCGCCAGCAGCCAGATCCCCCAGGTAAGGTTCGCTGAAGCTTTCTTT.